The TCR beta chain under discussion was sequenced for a study of cytomegalovirus exposure and HLA in healthy donors. Study results and caveats: Researchers catalogued about 150 TCR beta chains as cytomegalovirus-associated. Confirmation in vitro established that three CMV-associated chains were specific for CMV antigens.

As concerns this clone: The antigen is undetermined.

The assay was immunoSEQ multiplex PCR, and TCRdb's table has in-frame clones only and misses some. Of about 53,000 clones listed, roughly 92% were seen once; the top ten hold more than 1.4%. Germline values: CDR1 MNHEY, CDR2 SMNVEV (reference sequence). The CDR3 totals 15 residues. V lost 0 bases and J lost 6, with 14 bases in between. Donors came from a validation cohort of over a hundred subjects, distinct from the first 666-subject cohort. The clonotype comes from a man between 18 and 29 years old in good health and CMV-seronegative. Sequenced sample: PBMCs. This chain uses TRBV27 with TRBJ1-2; D remains ambiguous. As DNA, the CDR3 is TGTGCCAGCAGTTTATCGAGGACCGGGAGAAATGGCTACACCTTC. Translation: CASSLSRTGRNGYTF.